This T cell receptor (beta chain) was identified during a study of CD8 T cells in Susac syndrome. Germline CDR1 and CDR2: SGHTA and FQGNSA. V was cut by 2 bases and J by 4 bases, with 11 bases left in between. The CDR3 contains 14 residues. RNA totalling about 0.5 to 1 ug underwent reverse transcription with random hexamers. The authors amplified TCR beta CDR3 across 54 Vbeta and 13 Jbeta using immunoSEQ multiplex PCR. TCRdb analysed the immunoSEQ multiplex PCR reads with MiXCR anew, one entry per CDR3 protein. The sample carries around 300,000 distinct CDR3 sequences, 92% recorded once. Sequencing of TCR beta was performed on blood CD8+ and CD4+ T cells.

The specimen was CD4+ T cells from PBMCs. V is TRBV7-2 and J is TRBJ1-1; D gene ambiguous. This TCR derives from a human donor with multiple sclerosis. CDR3 sequence (DNA): TGTGCCAGCAGCTTATCGGTAGAAGGCACTGAAGCTTTCTTT. It translates to CASSLSVEGTEAFF.